This T cell receptor (beta chain) was found in a study of beta chain features in type 1 diabetes. V lost 5 bases to trimming and J lost 7 bases, with 9 bases between them. The CDR3 is made up of 13 amino acids. CDR1 LNHNV and CDR2 YYDKDF come from the germline V gene (reference sequence). Study-wide results and caveats: Moderate but significant shortening of TCRB CDR3s was recorded in all four CD4+ subsets from Type 1 diabetes patients.

About this clone: Its antigen is unknown.

Expressed TCRB transcripts were sequenced because the entire RNA isolate underwent reverse transcription. Sequencing was performed with immunoSEQ multiplex PCR; in TCRdb, only in-frame clones are kept and a portion is missing. The data show 640,000 or so clones, with around an eighth seen just once and approximately 0.02% held by the top ten. The V and J genes are TRBV15 and TRBJ1-6, with D unresolved. What was sequenced was naive CD4+ T cells from blood. The sequence was obtained from a man aged 18 to 30 with type 1 diabetes. CDR3 loop: CATSWRENSPLHF. CDR3 nucleotide sequence: TGTGCCACCAGCTGGAGAGAGAATTCACCCCTCCACTTT.